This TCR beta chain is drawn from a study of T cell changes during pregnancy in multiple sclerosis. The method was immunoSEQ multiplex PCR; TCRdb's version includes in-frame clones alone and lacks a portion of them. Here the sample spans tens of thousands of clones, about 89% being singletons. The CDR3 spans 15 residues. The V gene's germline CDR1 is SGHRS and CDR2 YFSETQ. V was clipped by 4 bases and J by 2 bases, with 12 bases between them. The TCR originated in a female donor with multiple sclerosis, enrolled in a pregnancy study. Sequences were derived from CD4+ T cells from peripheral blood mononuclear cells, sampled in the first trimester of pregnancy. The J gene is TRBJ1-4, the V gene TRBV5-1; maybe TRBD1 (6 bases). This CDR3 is CASSPDRSTNEKLFF. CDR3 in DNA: TGCGCCAGCAGCCCCGACAGGAGTACTAATGAAAAACTGTTTTTT.